The present T cell receptor beta chain was sequenced within a study of blood T cell repertoires in COVID-19 (dated by TCRdb to the early 2020s). About the investigation overall: Collaborator samples came from the United States, Italy and Spain and covered acute and convalescent phases of COVID-19. The prospective study material was composed of cDNA or gDNA derived from T cells, B-cell-depleted T cells, or PBMCs. Deeply sampled blood TCRbeta repertoires from subjects exposed to, actively infected with, or recovered from COVID-19 were included in the dataset. The repertoires were released in a freely available public database meant as a resource for research on the immune response to SARS-CoV-2. The samples were drawn from two sources: the first 160 participants of the ongoing ImmuneRACE study, and about 1,300 subjects contributed by 6 global collaborators. A de-identified subject ID, COVID-19 status, age in years and sex were almost always included in the sample metadata. Where available, HLA class I and class II types were obtained from metadata supplied by the sample provider rather than from assay-based typing.

Here is what the overall study found, with its caveats: How much clinical and demographic metadata was included differed by source and by participant, and the metadata was provided uncurated.

Participants in the prospective study were enrolled through a virtual design, were aged about 18 to 89 years, and lived in roughly 24 United States geographic areas. Cohort assignment in the prospective study relied on participant-reported clinical history from a screening survey and a study questionnaire. Exposed participants had been in contact, within 2 weeks of entering the study, with a person who had a PCR-confirmed or clinician-diagnosed case of COVID-19. In the prospective study, mobile phlebotomists collected whole blood, serum and a nasopharyngeal or oropharyngeal swab from each participant. Prospective study participants could optionally give additional blood draws and questionnaires over an approximately two-month period. Blood samples from the prospective study were shipped frozen or at room temperature prior to DNA extraction. TCRbeta CDR3 regions were amplified from genomic DNA by means of the immunoSEQ Assay, a bias-controlled multiplex PCR. The published analysis was carried out like this. The number of nucleated cells in each sample was estimated by amplification of reference gene primers within the assay. To quantify the absolute abundance of each unique TCRbeta CDR3 rearrangement, sequence reads were collapsed and filtered. For each sample, productive Simpson clonality was calculated as the square root of Simpson's diversity index across productive rearrangements. TCRdb took over this immuneACCESS table, retaining in-frame rearrangements with V and J assigned. Such tables are incomplete; in checked studies, under half of the missing clones stem from an unresolved V gene, and the remainder is unexplained. That table supplies the V and J calls and clone size; D and trimming were determined from the DNA. The sample contains a few hundred thousand clones, about 88% of them found a single time. Jointly, the top ten make up approximately 1.5% of the sample.

Details on this clone: Its target antigen remains unknown. No much larger clone exists at a distance of one base, and base qualities are not known.

From the germline V gene, CDR1 is SGHRS and CDR2 is YFSETQ. At the junction V is shortened by 4 bases and J by 5 bases; bases outside the gene matches: 7. The CDR3 runs 15 residues from the cysteine to the phenylalanine. The kept DNA is CDR3 alone, 45 bases in frame from the first base. In this chain, TRBV5-1 is recombined with TRBJ2-3, and 10 junction bases match TRBD2. What was sequenced was PBMCs or T cells enriched from blood (not recorded which). The sequence derives from a woman younger than 30 who had been exposed to COVID-19. The CDR3 loop reads CASSPLAGDVDTQYF. The DNA sequence reads TGCGCCAGCAGCCCTCTAGCGGGAGATGTAGATACGCAGTATTTT. The reference TRBV5-1 and TRBJ2-3 proteins fill in what lies around the CDR3, so the full variable domain reads KAGVTQTPRYLIKTRGQQVTLSCSPISGHRSVSWYQQTPGQGLQFLFEYFSETQRNKGNFPGRFSGRQFSNSRSEMNVSTLELGDSALYLCASSPLAGDVDTQYFGPGTRLTVL.